The 32 T cell receptor beta chains in this list originate from one sample, sequenced in a study of T cells in Graves' hyperthyroidism and ophthalmopathy (dated by TCRdb to the late 2010s). Libraries came from multiplex PCR. Sequencing instrument: Illumina HiSeq 2000. Amplification of TCR beta CDR3 regions was carried out from RNA transcripts. The TCR CDR3 was subjected to a first round of RT-PCR using the HTBI primer set and the Qiagen OneStep RT-PCR kit. TCRdb trimmed the raw reads at Q25, called clones with MiXCR and kept productive beta chains. Entries that share a CDR3 protein sequence are merged under the most common genes and DNA. The sample table contains approximately 510,000 distinct CDR3 sequences; only one count was recorded for less than 25% of them. About 30% of the sample comes from the top ten. Sequencing used blood. These receptors came from a man younger than 35 with Graves' hyperthyroidism.

This chain uses TRBV19 with TRBJ1-5, with D unresolved. Germline V CDR1 and CDR2: LNHDA, SQIVND (reference sequence). The CDR3 consists of 15 residues. Trimming took 9 bases from V and 1 from J, leaving 16 bases between them. CDR3 amino acids: CASSTVPGSNQPQHF. Here the CDR3 DNA reads TGTGCCAGCTCAACGGTTCCAGGCAGCAATCAGCCCCAGCATTTT.

This clonotype turned up a few times. This may be a read error, as it is one base from a much larger clone. Since no conserved phenylalanine or tryptophan closes the CDR3, a read error is the likely cause. The V call is TRBV6-1, the J call TRBJ2-5; 9 bases agree with TRBD2. This CDR3 spans 15 amino acids. Germline CDR1 reads MNHNS; CDR2 reads SASEGT. The V segment lost 4 bases and the J segment 1 base; nucleotides outside the gene matches: 4. CDR3 residues: CASSATSGPQETQYL. CDR3 nucleotides: TGTGCCAGCAGTGCGACTAGCGGCCCCCAAGAGACCCAGTACCTC.

This clonotype came up many times. This rearrangement joins TRBV12-3 or TRBV12-4 to TRBJ2-7, with 7 bases that match TRBD1. V trimming: 1 base; J trimming: 6 bases; junction bases outside the gene matches: 9. The CDR3 totals 15 residues. The CDR3 DNA follows: TGTGCCAGCAGTTTAGGGGAACAGGGGACCAGCGAGCAGTACTTC. Its translation: CASSLGEQGTSEQYF.

This clonotype appeared a few times. The CDR3 spells CASSLEAGSAGYTF. As DNA, the CDR3 is TGCGCCAGCAGCTTGGAAGCAGGGTCGGCTGGCTACACCTTC. The genes are TRBV5-1 and TRBJ1-2, with a weak D call TRBD1 (5 bases). This CDR3 is 14 amino acids long. Deletions cut 0 bases from V and 7 bases from J, with 13 bases between. Looked up from germline, CDR1 is SGHRS and CDR2 is YFSETQ.

The rearrangement uses TRBV6-1 and TRBJ1-2; D is unresolved. Trimming cost V 5 bases and J 7 bases, with 14 bases left between them. CDR1 and CDR2 (germline): MNHNS, SASEGT. This CDR3 has 13 residues. The DNA for the CDR3 is TGTGCCAGCAGTAGTCAGGCATCGGGTGGCTACACCTTC. It translates to CASSSQASGGYTF.

This clonotype was recorded a few times. The chain uses TRBV6-2 or TRBV6-3 and TRBJ2-7, with D possibly being TRBD1 (6 bases). Trimming removed 6 bases from V and 3 bases from J, with 12 bases in between. CDR1 and CDR2 from the germline V gene are MNHEY and SVGEGT. The CDR3 loop spans 13 amino acids. The CDR3 reads CASRLGQHYEQYF. The CDR3 region has the DNA TGTGCCAGCAGATTGGGACAACACTACGAGCAGTACTTC.

A note on this clonotype: The germline gene is not matched at one end of the junction; a read error may be the cause. The chain links TRBV5-1 to TRBJ1-1; D is perhaps TRBD1 (5 bases). The length of the CDR3 is 18 residues. The germline CDR1 and CDR2 sequences are SGHRS and YFSETQ. The CDR3 bases are TGCGCTAGCAGCTTGGCCTTCCGTTGGGGCGGATTGAACACTGAAGCTTGCTTT. Translated, it gives CASSLAFRWGGLNTEACF.

The rearrangement uses TRBV6-2 or TRBV6-3 and TRBJ1-5; D perhaps matches TRBD1 (5 bases). The CDR3 is 17 residues long. Germline V gene data show CDR1 as MNHEY and CDR2 as SVGEGT. Trimming stripped 8 bases from V and 2 bases from J, with 22 bases between. The CDR3 region is CASPSGHVPKGNQPQHF. CDR3 nucleotides: TGTGCCAGCCCCTCAGGACACGTCCCCAAGGGCAATCAGCCCCAGCATTTT.

This clonotype occurred a few times. The chain links TRBV7-9 to TRBJ1-2; 8 bases map to TRBD1. V dropped 5 bases and J dropped 4; count of bases not matched to a gene: 6. Germline values: CDR1 SEHNR, CDR2 FQNEAQ (reference sequence). This CDR3 is built from 14 residues. CDR3 amino acids: CASSPDRGIYGYTF. CDR3 nucleotides: TGTGCCAGCAGCCCTGACAGGGGAATCTATGGCTACACCTTC.

The rearrangement links TRBV6-1 to TRBJ1-1; D is unresolved. The V end was cut by 8 bases, the J end by 1 base, with 11 bases between. The CDR3 covers 13 residues. The germline gives CDR1 MNHNS, CDR2 SASEGT. CDR3 sequence: CASSWQTNTEAFF. The DNA of the CDR3 is TGTGCCAGCTCGTGGCAAACGAACACTGAAGCTTTCTTT.

This clonotype occurred many times. CDR3 DNA sequence: TGTGCCAGCGGTCAGCCCCAGCATTTT. It yields the protein CASGQPQHF. The rearrangement joins TRBV27 to TRBJ1-5, with D uncertain. Looked up from germline, CDR1 is MNHEY and CDR2 is SMNVEV (reference sequence). The germline V and J ends were trimmed by 8 bases and 6 bases, with 2 bases remaining between them. The CDR3 consists of 9 residues.

This clonotype showed up many times. For the CDR3, the DNA is TGTGCCACCCAGGGGGGGGCCACTGAAGCTTTCTTT. Translation: CATQGGATEAFF. This chain links TRBV5-6 with TRBJ1-1; TRBD1 agrees at 7 bases. Per the germline V gene, CDR1 is SGHDT and CDR2 is YYEEEE. This CDR3 contains 12 residues. V trimming: 9 bases; J trimming: 4 bases; junction bases outside the gene matches: 6.

Points on this clonotype: At one end, the junction sequence differs from germline, possibly due to a read error. The V call is TRBV7-2, the J call TRBJ2-7; D possibly uses TRBD1 or TRBD2 (5 bases each). The V gene's germline CDR1 is SGHTA and CDR2 FQGNSA. The CDR3 spans 14 residues. The CDR3 protein is CASCLATDSYEQYF. DNA for the CDR3: TGTGCCAGCTGCTTAGCGACAGACTCCTACGAGCAGTACTTC.

This clonotype appeared many times. V gene TRBV12-3 or TRBV12-4 combines with J gene TRBJ1-5; D unresolved. Trimming pared 4 bases from V and 2 bases from J, leaving 12 bases between. This CDR3 has 15 amino acids. This CDR3 is CASSSAPRRNQPQHF. CDR3 nucleotide sequence: TGTGCCAGCAGTTCGGCCCCGAGGCGCAATCAGCCCCAGCATTTT.

Note on this clonotype: The CDR3 carries no conserved terminal phenylalanine or tryptophan, so it likely arises from a read error. The rearrangement links TRBV19 to TRBJ1-1, with D tentatively TRBD1 (6 bases). CDR3 length equals 15 residues. From germline, CDR1 is LNHDA and CDR2 SQIVND (reference sequence). V was pared by 6 bases and J by 0 bases, with 14 bases between. The CDR3 loop reads CASSPTGAMNTEAFS. Here the CDR3 DNA reads TGTGCCAGTAGCCCGACAGGCGCTATGAACACTGAAGCTTTCTCT.

This clonotype was recorded only once. V and J are TRBV4-2 and TRBJ2-5; 10 bases align to TRBD1. This CDR3 is built from 15 residues. V lost 4 bases and J lost 5; bases outside the gene matches: 7. CDR1 is LGHNA, CDR2 YNFKEQ, per germline. The CDR3 nucleotides are TGTGCCAGCAGCCCGGGACAGGGGAATGAGGAGACCCAGTACTTC. Protein sequence: CASSPGQGNEETQYF.

This clonotype turned up a few times. The V gene is TRBV7-9, the J gene TRBJ2-3; D gene ambiguous. Trimming shortened V by 3 bases and J by 2 bases, and 9 bases separated the two germline ends. CDR3 length: 14 residues. CDR1 and CDR2 (germline): SEHNR, FQNEAQ (reference sequence). The CDR3 DNA reads as TGTGCCAGCAGCTTCCGCGCCTCCACAGATACGCAGTATTTT. This encodes CASSFRASTDTQYF.

The chain uses TRBV24-1 and TRBJ1-2, with TRBD1 identical over 10 bases. Germline loops: CDR1 KGHDR, CDR2 SFDVKD. J was trimmed by 2 bases and V by 4 bases; bases with no gene match: 9. The CDR3 spans 17 residues. CDR3 in amino acids: CATSDPFRQGANYGYTF. In nucleotides, the CDR3 is TGTGCCACCAGTGACCCCTTCAGACAGGGGGCGAACTATGGCTACACCTTC.

This clonotype was counted many times. The chain has TRBV7-9 and TRBJ1-2, with TRBD1 as a possible D gene (5 bases). This CDR3 is 12 amino acids long. Germline CDR1 is SEHNR and CDR2 is FQNEAQ (reference sequence). The V and J ends lost 6 bases and 6 bases respectively, with 11 bases between them. The CDR3 DNA sequence: TGTGCCAGCAGTCTACCGGGACATGGCTACACCTTC. As protein: CASSLPGHGYTF.

This chain uses TRBV9 with TRBJ1-2; D ambiguous. Deletions cut 2 bases from V and 4 bases from J, with 21 bases between. The CDR3 runs 17 residues. Germline V gives CDR1 SGDLS, CDR2 YYNGEE. Here the CDR3 DNA reads TGTGCCAGCAGCGTCGATGGACGCCCGGGCGCTTCCTATGGCTACACCTTC. Translating it yields CASSVDGRPGASYGYTF.

This chain joins TRBV24-1 and TRBJ1-2; TRBD1 matches 7 bases. From germline, CDR1 is KGHDR and CDR2 SFDVKD. J lost 2 bases, V lost 4 bases, and 3 bases had no gene match. The CDR3 runs 14 residues. The CDR3 DNA reads TGTGCCACCAGTGACTGGGACAGCAACTATGGCTACACCTTC. Encoded protein: CATSDWDSNYGYTF.

The chain carries TRBV6-5 and TRBJ2-5; D perhaps matches TRBD1 (5 bases). CDR1 is MNHEY, CDR2 SVGAGI, per germline. V was cut by 2 bases and J by 1 base, with 14 bases left in between. The length of the CDR3 is 16 residues. The CDR3 DNA follows: TGTGCCAGCAGTTACCGACAGCCGACCTTCCAAGAGACCCAGTACTTC. It is translated as CASSYRQPTFQETQYF.

In its sample, this clonotype was seen many times. The chain couples TRBV5-1 to TRBJ1-2; possible D gene TRBD1, 5 bases. The V gene lost 3 bases and the J gene lost 6 bases, with 12 bases spanning the gap. Germline V CDR1 and CDR2: SGHRS, YFSETQ. The CDR3 has 13 amino acids. CDR3: CASSWTPANGYTF. The CDR3 DNA reads as TGCGCCAGCAGCTGGACACCCGCTAATGGCTACACCTTC.

This clonotype was seen repeatedly, ten times or more. V usage is TRBV29-1 and J usage is TRBJ1-1, with no clear D. The V gene's germline CDR1 is SQVTM and CDR2 ANQGSEA. V gave up 4 bases and J gave up 0 bases, with 6 bases separating them. The CDR3 has 12 amino acids. The CDR3 DNA sequence: TGCAGCGTTGGTCCCATGAACACTGAAGCTTTCTTT. Its translation: CSVGPMNTEAFF.

This clonotype was counted many times. V is TRBV10-3 and J is TRBJ2-2; 8 positions agree with TRBD1. V was clipped by 4 bases and J by 4 bases; unmatched bases: 2. The CDR3 runs to 14 residues. From germline, CDR1 is ENHRY and CDR2 SYGVKD. The CDR3, as DNA: TGTGCCATCAGTGCCACAGGGGGCACCGGGGAGCTGTTTTTT. It specifies CAISATGGTGELFF.

This clonotype was recorded a few times. The rearrangement links TRBV28 to TRBJ2-2; 9 bases agree with TRBD2. The CDR3 has 18 residues. The V and J ends lost 1 base and 5 bases, in that order; junction bases with no gene match: 11. Germline V gives CDR1 MDHEN, CDR2 SYDVKM. The CDR3 DNA reads as TGTGCCAGCAGTTTATCGGCACTAAGCGGGGGGTTTACCGGGGAGCTGTTTTTT. Encoded protein: CASSLSALSGGFTGELFF.

About this clonotype itself: A much larger clone is a single base away; this may be a read error. V and J are TRBV5-1 and TRBJ1-1; D uncertain. Between the trimmed V and J ends, which lost 0 bases and 6 bases, there was a span of 9 bases. The length of the CDR3 is 13 residues. The V gene's germline CDR1 is SGHRS and CDR2 YFSETQ. For the CDR3, the DNA is TGCGCCAGCAGCTTGGTTCCCGACGCTGAAGCTTTCTTT. It is translated as CASSLVPDAEAFF.

As for this clonotype: A much larger clone differs by one base, so this may be a read error. V usage is TRBV18 and J usage is TRBJ1-2; the D gene is possibly TRBD1 (6 bases). CDR1 is KGHSH and CDR2 is LQKENI in the germline V gene. With 3 bases removed from V and 7 bases from J, the gap between germline ends came to 18 bases. The CDR3 is 15 amino acids. The CDR3 loop reads CASSPGTWEQGGYTF. The CDR3 coding sequence is TGTGCCAGCTCACCGGGGACATGGGAGCAAGGTGGCTACACCTTC.

At least ten counts were recorded for this clonotype. This chain uses TRBV12-3 or TRBV12-4 with TRBJ2-7; 8 nucleotides agree with TRBD2. This CDR3 comprises 15 residues. The ends lost 4 bases at V and 0 bases at J; junction bases unmatched: 5. The CDR3 reads CASSSGRAGSYEQYF. The CDR3 nucleotides read TGTGCCAGCAGTTCCGGGAGGGCCGGCTCCTACGAGCAGTACTTC.

This clonotype was seen ten or more times. J is TRBJ1-1 and V is TRBV11-2, with no clear D. V dropped 3 bases and J dropped 0 bases, with 11 bases sitting between them. The CDR3 is 15 amino acids. CDR1 is SGHAT, CDR2 FQNNGV, per germline. For the CDR3, the DNA is TGTGCCAGCAGCTTCCTTCTGGGGTTGAACACTGAAGCTTTCTTT. Translated: CASSFLLGLNTEAFF.

There are many counts of this clonotype. The chain employs TRBV3-1 and TRBJ1-1, with D unclear. The CDR3 sequence is 16 residues long. The V and J ends lost 2 bases and 0 bases respectively, with 13 bases between them. The germline V gene has CDR1 LGHDT and CDR2 YNNKEL (reference sequence). CDR3 coding DNA: TGTGCCAGCAGCCAACCCTCCGACCGCCTGAACACTGAAGCTTTCTTT. This translates into CASSQPSDRLNTEAFF.

There are many counts of this clonotype. V gene TRBV12-3 or TRBV12-4 combines with J gene TRBJ1-1; the D gene is possibly TRBD1 (5 bases). V was cut by 6 bases and J by 4 bases, with 12 bases left in between. This CDR3 comprises 13 residues. The CDR3 region is CASRWAGRTEAFF. DNA of the CDR3: TGTGCCAGCAGGTGGGCAGGGCGCACTGAAGCTTTCTTT.